This TCR beta chain was identified in a study of CD8 T cells in ankylosing spondylitis. Overall study results and limits: Clones linked to the disease showed a CD8+ phenotype. They occurred at relatively low frequencies in peripheral blood. Matched ankylosing spondylitis synovial fluid reportedly showed significant enrichment of disease-linked clones. Characteristic, it appeared, of ankylosing spondylitis blood was a TCR beta motif of eight highly homologous variants.

On this clonotype: Its antigen is not known.

Libraries of TCR beta came from quantitative 5'-RACE with molecular barcodes. TCRdb itself ran the 5' RACE reads through MiXCR, one entry per CDR3 protein. The sample contains about 360,000 distinct CDR3 sequences, more than 20% of which appear only once. Deletions cut 5 bases from V and 4 bases from J, with 8 bases between. The CDR3 length is 12 residues. The source material was blood, either unsorted or a sorted T cell fraction (not recorded which). The TCR was taken from a male donor with ankylosing spondylitis or in good health (not recorded which). The chain uses TRBV12-3 or TRBV12-4 and TRBJ1-1; no clear D gene. In nucleotides, the CDR3 is TGTGCCAGCAGTGATTTGGGCACTGAAGCTTTCTTT. Its translation: CASSDLGTEAFF.